The T cell receptor (beta chain) under discussion was sequenced for a study of T cells in women clearing cervical HPV infection. General study results and limits: Richness plus V gene abundances separated cases from controls with AUC roughly 0.85. Cases carried less TRBV6-7 than controls: about 0.1% versus 0.15%.

V was pared by 8 bases and J by 6 bases, with 13 bases of the junction left unmatched. This CDR3 contains 16 residues. The table came from immunoSEQ multiplex PCR; TCRdb's copy has only in-frame clones and leaves some out. In all, the sample yields roughly 20,000 clones. For this clone: The antigen remains unidentified. The DNA ends 3 residues before the CDR3 does, and the rest of the CDR3 is filled in from the germline J gene.

The specimen sequenced was blood buffy coat. This TCR derives from a woman between 18 and 70 years old with a cervical HPV16 infection that either progressed to CIN3+ or cleared (not recorded which). This rearrangement joins TRBV12-3 or TRBV12-4 to TRBJ2-2, with 9 bases identical to TRBD2. The part of the CDR3 DNA that was read is TGTGCCAGCTCTTCGACGCGGGGGGGGGATCCCGGGGAG. Protein product: CASSSTRGGDPGE. The entire CDR3 sequence reads CASSSTRGGDPGELFF.